This T cell receptor beta chain appears in the sequencing data of a study of T cells in Graves' hyperthyroidism and ophthalmopathy. Overall study context: Prior to any treatment, at the point of initial diagnosis, peripheral blood was collected.

Germline trimming cut 5 bases from V and 5 bases from J; bases unmatched to any gene: 2. This CDR3 is built from 12 residues. From germline, CDR1 is LGHDT and CDR2 YNNKEL (reference sequence). Amplified regions were TCR beta CDR3 sequences from RNA transcripts. The HTBI primer set was used in a first-round RT-PCR of the TCR CDR3. TCRdb passed the multiplex PCR reads through MiXCR, listing each CDR3 protein once. The table has about 400,000 distinct CDR3 sequences, about 16% seen once; the top ten hold roughly 19%. The cohort's ophthalmopathy patients, a group with duration under 3 months, had a Clinical Activity Score of at least 3 and a NOSPECS grade of at least 4. The source of the PBMCs was less than 12 ml of fresh peripheral blood. This clonotype was seen at least ten times.

The specimen was blood. The receptor was derived from a woman in her fifties or sixties with Graves' ophthalmopathy. V is TRBV3-1 and J is TRBJ2-7; 8 bases line up with TRBD1. The CDR3 region is CASSATGDEQYF. CDR3 sequence (DNA): TGTGCCAGCAGCGCGACAGGGGACGAGCAGTACTTC.